These 22 T cell receptor beta chains came from one sample sequenced in a study of cytomegalovirus exposure and HLA in healthy donors. The study ran its PCR with 60 Vbeta and 13 Jbeta primers. Using immunoSEQ multiplex PCR, the repertoire was profiled, and TCRdb retains in-frame clones only, with some absent. Among around 120,000 clones listed, roughly three quarters were seen once. What was sequenced was PBMCs. Receptors were obtained from a woman aged 18-29 years in good health and CMV-seronegative.

CDR3 in DNA: TGCGCCAGCAGTGATTGGGGCCCTTTTAATTCACCCCTCCACTTT. Amino acids: CASSDWGPFNSPLHF. This chain joins TRBV5-1 and TRBJ1-6; weak D call: TRBD1 (5 bases). Between the trimmed V and J ends, which lost 5 bases and 6 bases, there was a span of 15 bases. Germline V lookup: CDR1 SGHRS, CDR2 YFSETQ. CDR3 size: 15 residues.

V and J are TRBV7-6 and TRBJ2-2; 10 bases line up with TRBD1. Germline V lookup: CDR1 SGHVS, CDR2 FNYEAQ. The CDR3 consists of 16 residues. The V gene end was trimmed by 4 bases and the J gene end by 7 bases; junction bases not matched to a gene: 9. CDR3 coding DNA: TGTGCCAGCAGCTCACCCGACCGGGACAGGGGCGGGGAGCTGTTTTTT. Its translation: CASSSPDRDRGGELFF.

The chain links TRBV29-1 to TRBJ1-5; 9 positions match TRBD1. Germline V gene data show CDR1 as SQVTM and CDR2 as ANQGSEA. The CDR3 is 14 amino acids. V trimming: 7 bases; J trimming: 3 bases; junction bases outside the gene matches: 7. CDR3: CSARTGANNQPQHF. The CDR3 nucleotides are TGCAGCGCTAGGACAGGGGCGAACAATCAGCCCCAGCATTTT. Using reference TRBV29-1 and TRBJ1-5 for the parts outside the CDR3, the full variable domain is SAVISQKPSRDICQRGTSLTIQCQVDSQVTMMFWYRQQPGQSLTLIATANQGSEATYESGFVIDKFPISRPNLTFSTLTVSNMSPEDSSIYLCSARTGANNQPQHFGDGTRLSIL.

This clone showed up just a few times. The chain employs TRBV5-1 and TRBJ1-4; D might be TRBD1 (6 bases). Trimming took 0 bases from V and 3 from J, leaving 12 bases between them. Germline values: CDR1 SGHRS, CDR2 YFSETQ. This CDR3 has 16 amino acids. CDR3 sequence reads: CASSLEIGGANEKLFF. CDR3 nucleotides: TGCGCCAGCAGCTTGGAGATAGGGGGGGCTAATGAAAAACTGTTTTTT. Full variable domain (missing parts from reference TRBV5-1 and TRBJ1-4): KAGVTQTPRYLIKTRGQQVTLSCSPISGHRSVSWYQQTPGQGLQFLFEYFSETQRNKGNFPGRFSGRQFSNSRSEMNVSTLELGDSALYLCASSLEIGGANEKLFFGSGTQLSVL.

This sequence joins TRBV28 and TRBJ1-2; a weak D match, TRBD1 (5 bases). V was shortened by 8 bases and J by 9 bases, with 19 bases between the two germline ends. This CDR3 spans 13 amino acids. CDR1 is MDHEN and CDR2 is SYDVKM in the germline V gene. DNA for the CDR3: TGTGCCAGCGCATACCAGGGATTGATAAGCTACACCTTC. Translating it yields CASAYQGLISYTF.

On this clone: It is likely a read error, because the conserved phenylalanine at the end of the CDR3 is missing. J is TRBJ1-1 and V is TRBV4-1, with 7 bases lining up with TRBD1. The V gene end was trimmed by 0 bases and the J gene end by 5 bases; junction bases not matched to a gene: 3. The CDR3 runs to 14 residues. Germline V lookup: CDR1 MGHRA, CDR2 YSYEKL. The CDR3 reads CASSQETGLTEAFV. The CDR3 nucleotides are TGCGCCAGCAGCCAAGAGACAGGGTTGACTGAAGCTTTCGTT.

The V gene is TRBV30, the J gene TRBJ1-2; D not certain. CDR3 length equals 12 residues. The germline CDR1 and CDR2 sequences are GTSNPN and SVGIG (reference sequence). Trimming shortened V by 0 bases and J by 5 bases, and 7 bases separated the two germline ends. CDR3 DNA sequence: TGTGCCTGGAGTGTATCCCTGTATGGCTACACCTTC. This encodes CAWSVSLYGYTF.

The chain couples TRBV5-1 to TRBJ2-3, with D uncertain. CDR3 length: 14 residues. Germline CDR1 reads SGHRS; CDR2 reads YFSETQ. V dropped 0 bases and J dropped 4 bases, with 9 bases sitting between them. In DNA form, the CDR3 reads TGCGCCAGCAGCTTGGAACCGACTGCAGATACGCAGTATTTT. Encoded protein: CASSLEPTADTQYF.

This chain uses TRBV28 with TRBJ2-7, with a possible D match to TRBD1 (5 bases). Germline CDR1 is MDHEN and CDR2 is SYDVKM. This CDR3 contains 16 residues. V was shortened by 5 bases and J by 6 bases, with 23 bases between the two germline ends. CDR3 sequence (DNA): TGTGCCAGCAGTCCTATTAGAACCCAGGGAAGGGCCGAGCAGTACTTC. As protein: CASSPIRTQGRAEQYF.

Concerning this clone itself: In this CDR3 the conserved last residue, phenylalanine or tryptophan, is missing, so a read error is likely. This sequence joins TRBV5-1 and TRBJ1-5, with D hard to call. V was trimmed by 0 bases and J by 1 base, leaving 8 bases between them. The germline V gene encodes CDR1 SGHRS and CDR2 YFSETQ. The CDR3 totals 15 residues. CDR3 bases: TGCGCCAGCAGCTTGGAGTTCGGGAGCAATCAGCCCCAGCATGTT. Its translation: CASSLEFGSNQPQHV.

The J gene is TRBJ1-1, the V gene TRBV6-5; D is unclear. Germline CDR1 and CDR2: MNHEY and SVGAGI. The V end lost 3 bases, the J end lost 1 base, and 9 bases lay between the germline ends. This CDR3 contains 14 residues. The CDR3 spells CASSYDMWNTEAFF. The DNA of the CDR3 is TGTGCCAGCAGTTATGACATGTGGAACACTGAAGCTTTCTTT.

The V gene is TRBV6-6, the J gene TRBJ1-3; D unresolved. V lost 2 bases and J lost 2, with 10 bases in between. CDR3 length: 15 amino acids. The V gene's germline CDR1 is MNHNY and CDR2 SVGAGI (reference sequence). As DNA, the CDR3 is TGTGCCAGCAGTTACGGCTCGCTAGCTGGAAACACCATATATTTT. This gives the protein CASSYGSLAGNTIYF.

The rearrangement uses TRBV9 and TRBJ1-4; 8 bases align to TRBD1. The CDR3 totals 15 residues. V dropped 4 bases and J dropped 7; count of bases not matched to a gene: 9. Germline V gene data show CDR1 as SGDLS and CDR2 as YYNGEE. The CDR3 coding sequence is TGTGCCAGCAGCCCCCGACAGGGGATAAGTGAAAAACTGTTTTTT. Amino acids: CASSPRQGISEKLFF.

This rearrangement joins TRBV5-1 to TRBJ2-5; TRBD2 matches 9 bases. The CDR3 totals 14 residues. Germline CDR1 and CDR2: SGHRS and YFSETQ. Trimming at V came to 1 base and at J to 3 bases, leaving 1 base not matched to a gene. The CDR3 bases are TGCGCCAGCAGCTTGTCTAGCGGGGAAGAGACCCAGTACTTC. Translated, it gives CASSLSSGEETQYF.

The rearrangement uses TRBV28 and TRBJ2-3; 9 nucleotides match TRBD2. J lost 5 bases, V lost 8 bases, and 8 bases had no gene match. In germline, CDR1 is MDHEN, CDR2 SYDVKM. This CDR3 is 14 amino acids long. For the CDR3, the DNA is TGTGCCAGCCAAGCTAGCGGGGTATTAGATACGCAGTATTTT. Translated: CASQASGVLDTQYF.

The chain has TRBV6-1 and TRBJ1-1; D is uncertain. Trimming cost V 6 bases and J 1 base, with 12 bases left between them. Germline loops: CDR1 MNHNS, CDR2 SASEGT. The CDR3 consists of 14 residues. For the CDR3, the DNA is TGTGCCAGCAGCCCTTCGGGGAGGAACACTGAAGCTTTCTTT. Translated: CASSPSGRNTEAFF.

The chain employs TRBV5-1 and TRBJ1-6; 8 positions agree with TRBD1. Germline-derived CDR1 and CDR2 are SGHRS and YFSETQ. The CDR3 is made up of 16 amino acids. Trimming at V came to 0 bases and at J to 7 bases, leaving 6 bases not matched to a gene. CDR3 amino acids: CASSLVDRESNSPLHF. CDR3 DNA sequence: TGCGCCAGCAGCTTGGTGGACAGGGAATCCAATTCACCCCTCCACTTT.

The chain carries TRBV10-3 and TRBJ2-1, with 8 bases lining up with TRBD2. The CDR3 consists of 15 residues. Losses at the gene ends were 2 bases for V and 7 bases for J; bases not matched to a gene: 7. CDR1 is ENHRY, CDR2 SYGVKD, per germline. The CDR3 protein is CAISETAGALNEQFF. In nucleotides, the CDR3 is TGTGCCATCAGTGAGACAGCGGGGGCCTTGAATGAGCAGTTCTTC.

The rearrangement links TRBV19 to TRBJ1-2, with D perhaps matching TRBD1 (5 bases). The CDR3 has 15 amino acids. V was clipped by 3 bases and J by 5 bases, with 16 bases between them. The germline V gene encodes CDR1 LNHDA and CDR2 SQIVND (reference sequence). The CDR3: CASSMKDIWTYGYTF. CDR3 DNA: TGTGCCAGTAGTATGAAGGATATCTGGACATATGGCTACACCTTC.

The chain recombines TRBV28 with TRBJ1-6; the D is unclear. The CDR3 consists of 14 residues. Germline values: CDR1 MDHEN, CDR2 SYDVKM. Trimming shortened V by 10 bases and J by 6 bases, and 16 bases separated the two germline ends. CDR3 protein: CATGLGYTNSPLHF. DNA of the CDR3: TGTGCCACTGGACTGGGTTATACTAATTCACCCCTCCACTTT.

The V and J genes are TRBV6-5 and TRBJ2-1; 7 bases are shared with TRBD1. Germline V gene data show CDR1 as MNHEY and CDR2 as SVGAGI. The junction had 7 bases not matched to a gene; V was cut back by 8 bases and J by 9 bases. The CDR3 contains 12 residues. The DNA for the CDR3 is TGTGCCAGCGGCTACCCAGGGGGTGAGCAGTTCTTC. As protein: CASGYPGGEQFF.

The chain employs TRBV11-2 and TRBJ1-1; D is perhaps TRBD1 (6 bases). Germline V lookup: CDR1 SGHAT, CDR2 FQNNGV. The CDR3 length is 14 residues. With 3 bases removed from V and 5 bases from J, the gap between germline ends came to 13 bases. The CDR3 loop is CASSFAGGFTEAFF. The CDR3 nucleotides are TGTGCCAGCAGCTTCGCGGGGGGCTTTACTGAAGCTTTCTTT.